Listed here are 30 T cell receptor beta chains from one sample, sequenced in a study of blood T cell repertoires in COVID-19. The protocol was immunoSEQ multiplex PCR, while the TCRdb copy is restricted to in-frame clones and leaves out a portion. The top ten clones hold about 4% of a sample with some 120,000 clones, 90% of them seen once. The sample consisted of peripheral blood. The receptors here all came from a man aged 50 to 59 with active COVID-19.

The gene calls are TRBV4-1 and TRBJ2-1; 9 nucleotides match TRBD2. Trimming cost V 2 bases and J 3 bases; bases outside gene matches: 5. The CDR3 has 16 amino acids. The germline V gene encodes CDR1 MGHRA and CDR2 YSYEKL. This CDR3 reads CASSQMTSGYYNEQFF. Written as DNA, the CDR3 is TGCGCCAGCAGCCAAATGACTAGCGGATACTACAATGAGCAGTTCTTC.

The gene calls are TRBV6-1 and TRBJ1-2; TRBD1 might be the D (5 bases). This CDR3 contains 13 residues. The germline V gene has CDR1 MNHNS and CDR2 SASEGT. The germline V and J ends were trimmed by 1 base and 7 bases, with 10 bases remaining between them. CDR3 amino acids: CASSEGGLGGYTF. In DNA, the CDR3 is TGTGCCAGCAGTGAAGGGGGCTTGGGTGGCTACACCTTC.

The rearrangement joins TRBV3-1 (or the pseudogene TRBV3-2) to TRBJ2-1; TRBD2 matches 7 bases. The germline gives CDR1 LGHDT, CDR2 YNNKEL (reference sequence). CDR3 length: 15 residues. The V gene end was trimmed by 2 bases and the J gene end by 6 bases; junction bases not matched to a gene: 7. Here the CDR3 DNA reads TGTGCCAGCAGCCAAAGCGCGGGGGACCCCAATGAGCAGTTCTTC. Its protein product is CASSQSAGDPNEQFF.

The chain employs TRBV27 and TRBJ2-5; no clear D. V was cut by 3 bases and J by 3 bases, with 2 bases left in between. In germline, CDR1 is MNHEY, CDR2 SMNVEV (reference sequence). This CDR3 spans 11 amino acids. The CDR3 sequence: CASSFKETQYF. The CDR3 DNA follows: TGTGCCAGCAGTTTTAAAGAGACCCAGTACTTC.

The V and J genes are TRBV6-5 and TRBJ1-3; D is ambiguous. V lost 7 bases, J lost 4 bases, and 14 bases lay in between. From germline, CDR1 is MNHEY and CDR2 SVGAGI. This CDR3 is 14 amino acids long. The CDR3 is CASTPRDHGNTIYF. The CDR3 nucleotides read TGTGCCAGCACCCCCCGCGATCACGGAAACACCATATATTTT.

CDR3 loop: CASSYSRGTEAFF. CDR3 bases: TGTGCCAGCAGTTACTCGAGGGGGACTGAAGCTTTCTTT. The chain uses TRBV6-5 and TRBJ1-1, with a tentative D call TRBD1 (6 bases). Germline loops: CDR1 MNHEY, CDR2 SVGAGI. The CDR3 extends over 13 amino acids. V gave up 0 bases and J gave up 5 bases, with 7 bases separating them.

The rearrangement links TRBV5-1 to TRBJ2-2, with D hard to call. Trimming pared 6 bases from V and 6 bases from J, leaving 12 bases between. The CDR3 is 13 residues long. In germline, CDR1 is SGHRS, CDR2 YFSETQ. CDR3 DNA sequence: TGCGCCAGCAACGACGAGCGAGCCGGGGAGCTGTTTTTT. Its translation is CASNDERAGELFF.

The rearrangement links TRBV5-1 to TRBJ1-1, with D unresolved. Germline-derived CDR1 and CDR2 are SGHRS and YFSETQ. V was clipped by 0 bases and J by 1 base, with 4 bases between them. The CDR3 sequence is 13 residues long. CDR3 DNA sequence: TGCGCCAGCAGCTTGGGGGCGAACACTGAAGCTTTCTTT. Translated, it gives CASSLGANTEAFF.

CDR3 in DNA: TGTGCCAGCAGTTTAACGGGGGGCACTGGCTACACCTTC. Amino acids: CASSLTGGTGYTF. The chain carries TRBV12-3 or TRBV12-4 and TRBJ1-2, with a possible D match to TRBD1 (6 bases). The CDR3 consists of 13 residues. Trimming removed 2 bases at V and 7 bases at J, with 11 bases between.

In nucleotides, the CDR3 is TGCGCCAGCAGCTTGGGCGGGGGGGCTTCCCCCAATGAGCAGTTCTTC. Translated: CASSLGGGASPNEQFF. The chain uses TRBV5-1 and TRBJ2-1, with 9 bases aligning to TRBD2. J was trimmed by 6 bases and V by 0 bases; bases with no gene match: 7. Germline CDR1 is SGHRS and CDR2 is YFSETQ. The CDR3 is 16 amino acids.

The chain recombines TRBV3-1 (or the pseudogene TRBV3-2) with TRBJ2-5; D uncertain. Germline CDR1 and CDR2: LGHDT and YNNKEL (reference sequence). The CDR3 sequence is 14 residues long. The V end was cut by 4 bases, the J end by 3 bases, with 12 bases between. CDR3 protein: CASSLPPPEETQYF. The DNA of the CDR3 is TGTGCCAGCAGCCTCCCGCCGCCGGAAGAGACCCAGTACTTC.

The chain is built from TRBV19 and TRBJ1-5; TRBD1 might be the D (5 bases). V lost 7 bases and J lost 4, with 11 bases in between. The CDR3 loop spans 13 amino acids. Germline V lookup: CDR1 LNHDA, CDR2 SQIVND (reference sequence). The CDR3 sequence: CASNSRQNQPQHF. The CDR3 DNA reads as TGTGCCAGTAACTCCAGACAGAATCAGCCCCAGCATTTT.

The V gene is TRBV29-1, the J gene TRBJ2-7, with D possibly being TRBD2 (6 bases). This CDR3 has 13 amino acids. In germline, CDR1 is SQVTM, CDR2 ANQGSEA. V lost 4 bases and J 5 bases, leaving 15 bases between the germline ends. In DNA form, the CDR3 reads TGCAGCGTTGTATTCGGGAGTTATGACGAGCAGTACTTC. Its translation is CSVVFGSYDEQYF.

The chain carries TRBV5-1 and TRBJ1-2; TRBD1 aligns across 8 bases. V lost 0 bases and J lost 8; bases outside the gene matches: 9. The germline gives CDR1 SGHRS, CDR2 YFSETQ. The CDR3 is made up of 15 amino acids. The CDR3 nucleotides are TGCGCCAGCAGCTTGGTCCCGGACAGGGCGGGGGGCTACACCTTC. Its protein is CASSLVPDRAGGYTF.

CDR3 sequence (DNA): TGTGCCAGCAGTCATCCAACCTTTTCTAGACAGCTCAGCACAGATACGCAGTATTTT. It translates to CASSHPTFSRQLSTDTQYF. The V and J genes are TRBV2 and TRBJ2-3; a possible D gene is TRBD1 (5 bases). The V gene's germline CDR1 is SNHLY and CDR2 FYNNEI. The ends were cut back, 5 bases at V and 0 bases at J, with 24 bases in the middle. This CDR3 has 19 amino acids.

This clone came up a few times. The chain recombines TRBV19 with TRBJ1-5; tentatively, D is TRBD1 (5 bases). The germline V and J ends were trimmed by 8 bases and 0 bases, with 14 bases remaining between them. The CDR3 sequence is 15 residues long. The germline V gene encodes CDR1 LNHDA and CDR2 SQIVND (reference sequence). CDR3 amino acids: CASRAGANSNQPQHF. CDR3 sequence (DNA): TGTGCCAGTCGCGCTGGGGCAAATAGCAATCAGCCCCAGCATTTT.

This clone was counted a single time. The chain employs TRBV7-9 and TRBJ2-3; 9 bases map to TRBD1. CDR3 size: 14 residues. The V segment lost 1 base and the J segment 5 bases; nucleotides outside the gene matches: 1. Looked up from germline, CDR1 is SEHNR and CDR2 is FQNEAQ (reference sequence). The CDR3 sequence is CASSLGTGEDTQYF. The CDR3 nucleotides are TGTGCCAGCAGCTTAGGGACAGGGGAAGATACGCAGTATTTT.

The chain combines TRBV2 with TRBJ2-7, with D hard to call. Trimming took off 11 bases at V and 0 bases at J, with 17 bases between the two ends. CDR3 length: 14 amino acids. Germline V gene lookup returns CDR1 SNHLY and CDR2 FYNNEI. CDR3 bases: TGTGCCGCAAGTAGTCCTTCAAGCTCCTACGAGCAGTACTTC. As protein: CAASSPSSSYEQYF.

V is TRBV27 and J is TRBJ2-3, with 8 nucleotides matching TRBD2. Germline CDR1 and CDR2: MNHEY and SMNVEV (reference sequence). V shed 2 bases, J shed 2 bases, and the junction held 3 bases outside the gene matches. This CDR3 has 15 residues. The chain's CDR3 is CASSLVAGITDTQYF. In nucleotides, the CDR3 is TGTGCCAGCAGTTTAGTAGCGGGGATCACAGATACGCAGTATTTT.

CDR3 loop: CSVGTGTNYGYTF. Written as DNA, the CDR3 is TGCAGCGTTGGGACAGGTACTAACTATGGCTACACCTTC. This rearrangement joins TRBV29-1 to TRBJ1-2; 7 nucleotides agree with TRBD1. The trim removed 4 bases at V and 0 bases at J, leaving 2 bases unmatched. Germline V gene sequence: CDR1 SQVTM, CDR2 ANQGSEA. The CDR3 is 13 residues long.

This clone was seen a handful of times. The genes are TRBV29-1 and TRBJ2-6, with 9 bases aligning to TRBD1. The J segment lost 0 bases and the V segment lost 7 bases, leaving 4 bases of the junction unmatched. The CDR3 is made up of 15 amino acids. CDR1 SQVTM and CDR2 ANQGSEA come from the germline V gene. CDR3 residues: CSAGQGSSGANVLTF. Written as DNA, the CDR3 is TGCAGCGCTGGACAGGGGTCCTCTGGGGCCAACGTCCTGACTTTC.

Note on this clone: Other DNA sequences within the sample encode an identical CDR3. The CDR3 sequence: CASSETTGNTEAFF. The CDR3 coding sequence is TGTGCCAGCAGTGAAACCACTGGGAACACTGAAGCTTTCTTT. The chain recombines TRBV6-1 with TRBJ1-1; D gene uncertain. V dropped 2 bases and J dropped 1 base, with 8 bases sitting between them. CDR3 length: 14 amino acids. Germline V gene sequence: CDR1 MNHNS, CDR2 SASEGT.

This sequence joins TRBV9 and TRBJ2-1; D might be TRBD2 (6 bases). CDR3 length: 15 amino acids. Germline loops: CDR1 SGDLS, CDR2 YYNGEE. V lost 4 bases and J lost 0, with 11 bases in between. This chain's CDR3 is CASSLRGSSYNEQFF. As DNA, the CDR3 is TGTGCCAGCAGCTTACGGGGGAGCTCCTACAATGAGCAGTTCTTC.

The gene calls are TRBV29-1 and TRBJ2-6; 7 positions match TRBD1. The CDR3 spans 15 residues. V dropped 6 bases and J dropped 3; count of bases not matched to a gene: 8. Germline V lookup: CDR1 SQVTM, CDR2 ANQGSEA. CDR3 sequence (DNA): TGCAGCGTAGGACAGGCCTTTGTTGGGGCCAACGTCCTGACTTTC. As protein: CSVGQAFVGANVLTF. The full variable domain, with the rest looked up from reference TRBV29-1 and TRBJ2-6, is SAVISQKPSRDICQRGTSLTIQCQVDSQVTMMFWYRQQPGQSLTLIATANQGSEATYESGFVIDKFPISRPNLTFSTLTVSNMSPEDSSIYLCSVGQAFVGANVLTFGAGSRLTVL.

This chain joins TRBV3-1 (or the pseudogene TRBV3-2) and TRBJ1-3, with a weak D call TRBD1 (5 bases). This CDR3 spans 14 amino acids. Trimming removed 1 base from V and 3 bases from J, with 7 bases in between. In germline, CDR1 is LGHDT, CDR2 YNNKEL (reference sequence). The CDR3 DNA follows: TGTGCCAGCAGCCAAGGCAGGGTTGGAAACACCATATATTTT. The encoded protein is CASSQGRVGNTIYF.

CDR3 bases: TGTGCCAGCAGCTTAGCGGTAGGGGATCGGGAGACCCAGTACTTC. It translates to CASSLAVGDRETQYF. The chain is built from TRBV7-8 and TRBJ2-5, with TRBD1 as a possible D gene (5 bases). The CDR3 extends over 15 amino acids. Looked up from germline, CDR1 is SGHVS and CDR2 is FQNEAQ. Trimming pared 0 bases from V and 5 bases from J, leaving 13 bases between.

This clone has just a few counts. This sequence joins TRBV4-1 and TRBJ1-1; 8 bases map to TRBD1. The CDR3 is made up of 15 amino acids. Unmatched junction bases numbered 1, after V lost 1 base and J lost 0 bases. Per the germline V gene, CDR1 is MGHRA and CDR2 is YSYEKL. CDR3 residues: CASSQGTGMNTEAFF. The CDR3 DNA sequence: TGCGCCAGCAGCCAAGGGACAGGGATGAACACTGAAGCTTTCTTT.

J is TRBJ2-1 and V is TRBV13, with 7 bases aligning to TRBD2. V was clipped by 6 bases and J by 0 bases; unmatched bases: 8. Germline V lookup: CDR1 PRHDT, CDR2 FYEKMQ (reference sequence). CDR3 length: 16 amino acids. CDR3 loop: CASSSSGGGSYNEQFF. The CDR3 DNA sequence: TGTGCCAGCAGTTCCTCGGGAGGTGGCTCCTACAATGAGCAGTTCTTC.

The chain employs TRBV7-9 and TRBJ2-2, with D possibly matching TRBD1 (5 bases). The V and J ends lost 1 base and 5 bases respectively, with 5 bases between them. CDR3 size: 13 residues. Germline-derived CDR1 and CDR2 are SEHNR and FQNEAQ (reference sequence). The CDR3 DNA sequence: TGTGCCAGCAGCTTAGGACAGACCGGGGAGCTGTTTTTT. This encodes CASSLGQTGELFF. The full variable domain, in which reference TRBV7-9 and TRBJ2-2 provide the parts outside the CDR3, is DTGVSQNPRHKITKRGQNVTFRCDPISEHNRLYWYRQTLGQGPEFLTYFQNEAQLEKSRLLSDRFSAERPKGSFSTLEIQRTEQGDSAMYLCASSLGQTGELFFGEGSRLTVL.

The J gene is TRBJ2-1, the V gene TRBV11-1, with TRBD1 matching 10 bases. J was trimmed by 0 bases and V by 11 bases; bases with no gene match: 4. CDR1 is SGHAT and CDR2 is FQDESV in the germline V gene (reference sequence). The CDR3 sequence is 14 residues long. CDR3 sequence reads: CASRDRGSYNEQFF. In DNA, the CDR3 is TGTGCCTCCCGGGACAGGGGCTCCTACAATGAGCAGTTCTTC.